Included here is one T cell receptor (beta chain) sequence, with context. These data come from a study of T-cell reconstitution after alpha-beta-depleted transplantation in children. Preparation of the TCRbeta library was carried out with unique molecular identifiers. MiXCR, run by TCRdb on the PCR reads, gives a single entry per CDR3 protein. The data show about 460,000 distinct CDR3 sequences, under 15% seen once. This CDR3 has 15 amino acids. The V segment lost 5 bases and the J segment 3 bases; nucleotides outside the gene matches: 6. CDR1 is KGHSH, CDR2 LQKENI, per germline. The clonotype originates from a human donor who donated a stem cell graft to a child with combined immunodeficiency. This chain joins TRBV18 and TRBJ2-7; 11 bases line up with TRBD1. The sequencing here drew on PBMCs from the stem cell graft donor, taken from the stem cell graft. Here the CDR3 reads CASSVVGTGGYEQYF. Written as DNA, the CDR3 is TGTGCCAGCTCAGTTGTGGGGACAGGGGGCTACGAGCAGTACTTC.